The 16 T cell receptor beta chains below come from one sample, sequenced in a study of shared clonotypes between healthy human individuals. The method was immunoSEQ multiplex PCR; TCRdb's version includes in-frame clones alone and lacks a portion of them. The sample consists of fewer than 1.4 million clones, 75% to 85% of them appearing once. The sequenced sample was memory CD4+ T cells from PBMCs. Subset denoted: CD45RA-negative fraction. These TCRs come from a man between 18 and 29 years old in good health. Some clones in this sample may be carry-over from other donors' samples.

The chain links TRBV7-2 to TRBJ1-4; maybe TRBD1 (5 bases). This CDR3 region has 15 residues. Germline CDR1 and CDR2: SGHTA and FQGNSA. Trimming left V 5 bases short and J 5 bases short, with 15 bases between. The CDR3 loop reads CASSRGRDGNEKLFF. The CDR3 DNA sequence: TGTGCCAGCAGCCGGGGCCGGGACGGCAATGAAAAACTGTTTTTT.

The chain joins TRBV7-3 to TRBJ2-2; 10 bases agree with TRBD1. Germline CDR1 and CDR2: SGHTA and FQGTGA. Trimming cost V 5 bases and J 7 bases; bases outside gene matches: 4. The CDR3 has 14 amino acids. The CDR3 DNA follows: TGTGCCAGCAGCCCGACAGGGGGCATCGGGGAGCTGTTTTTT. This codes for CASSPTGGIGELFF.

Of note for this clone: Other nucleotide sequences in the sample specify the same CDR3. The gene calls are TRBV7-3 and TRBJ2-2, with 8 bases lining up with TRBD2. Trimming cost V 2 bases and J 1 base; bases outside gene matches: 3. Germline values: CDR1 SGHTA, CDR2 FQGTGA. CDR3 length: 16 residues. The CDR3 nucleotides read TGTGCCAGCAGCTTACGCCTAGCGGGGAACACCGGGGAGCTGTTTTTT. This gives the protein CASSLRLAGNTGELFF.

Concerning this clone itself: This sample includes further DNA sequences coding for the same CDR3. The rearrangement joins TRBV28 to TRBJ2-1, with D unclear. V dropped 1 base and J dropped 3 bases, with 4 bases sitting between them. Per the germline V gene, CDR1 is MDHEN and CDR2 is SYDVKM. The CDR3 extends over 13 amino acids. This CDR3 reads CASSLLGYNEQFF. The CDR3 region has the DNA TGTGCCAGCAGTTTATTGGGCTACAATGAGCAGTTCTTC.

This clone was seen a single time. The chain is built from TRBV19 and TRBJ2-3; D gene unclear. Trimming stripped 5 bases from V and 7 bases from J, with 19 bases between. Germline CDR1 and CDR2: LNHDA and SQIVND (reference sequence). The CDR3 loop spans 15 amino acids. The CDR3 DNA sequence: TGTGCCAGTAGTCTAAACCCCCGGGCGGCATATACGCAGTATTTT. Protein: CASSLNPRAAYTQYF.

This clone was counted many times. This rearrangement joins TRBV4-2 to TRBJ2-3, with D maybe TRBD1 (5 bases). The V end was cut by 0 bases, the J end by 5 bases, with 12 bases between. Germline V lookup: CDR1 LGHNA, CDR2 YNFKEQ. The CDR3 spans 15 residues. The chain's CDR3 is CASSQDEWGEDTQYF. The CDR3 bases are TGTGCCAGCAGCCAAGATGAGTGGGGCGAAGATACGCAGTATTTT.

The chain carries TRBV28 and TRBJ2-7; a weak D match, TRBD2 (7 bases). CDR1 is MDHEN, CDR2 SYDVKM, per germline. The V end lost 6 bases, the J end lost 3 bases, and 21 bases lay between the germline ends. This CDR3 spans 16 amino acids. CDR3 sequence: CASSPLLGGGHYEQYF. CDR3 nucleotides: TGTGCCAGCAGCCCACTTTTGGGGGGGGGCCACTACGAGCAGTACTTC.

The CDR3 region is CASSMGLNLREQYF. The CDR3 nucleotides read TGTGCCAGTAGTATGGGACTCAACCTGAGGGAGCAGTACTTC. The V gene is TRBV19, the J gene TRBJ2-7; a weak D match, TRBD2 (6 bases). Per germline, CDR1 LNHDA and CDR2 SQIVND (reference sequence). Between the trimmed V and J ends, which lost 3 bases and 7 bases, there was a span of 16 bases. The CDR3 runs to 14 residues.

As concerns this clone: A single base separates this from a much larger clone, so it may be a read error. The chain combines TRBV7-9 with TRBJ1-2; D perhaps matches TRBD1 (6 bases). Germline CDR1 is SEHNR and CDR2 is FQNEAQ (reference sequence). The CDR3 is made up of 14 amino acids. The CDR3 region has the DNA TGTGTCAGCAGCCCGGACAGCCGAGGGGAAGGCTACACCTTC. It is translated as CVSSPDSRGEGYTF.

Turning to this clone: Compared with germline, one end of the junction differs, possibly owing to a read error. This chain joins TRBV7-9 and TRBJ2-7; no firm D call. The CDR3 totals 13 residues. CDR1 SEHNR and CDR2 FQNEAQ come from the germline V gene (reference sequence). Here the CDR3 DNA reads TGTGCCAGCAGCTTAGACCCCCGGGCCTCACTTAACTTC. Residues: CASSLDPRASLNF. The full variable domain, rest sourced from reference TRBV7-9 and TRBJ2-7, is DTGVSQNPRHKITKRGQNVTFRCDPISEHNRLYWYRQTLGQGPEFLTYFQNEAQLEKSRLLSDRFSAERPKGSFSTLEIQRTEQGDSAMYLCASSLDPRASLNFGPGTRLTVT.

The chain couples TRBV18 to TRBJ2-7; D might be TRBD2 (6 bases). Germline V gene data show CDR1 as KGHSH and CDR2 as LQKENI. This CDR3 comprises 15 residues. Trimming removed 6 bases from V and 6 bases from J, with 21 bases in between. Here the CDR3 DNA reads TGTGCCAGCTCTCTTCCCGGGGGACCTTTAGGCGAGCAGTACTTC. Translated, it gives CASSLPGGPLGEQYF.

The chain links TRBV10-3 to TRBJ2-3; 10 bases map to TRBD2. The junction had 10 bases not matched to a gene; V was cut back by 6 bases and J by 4 bases. The CDR3 runs 16 residues. Germline V gene lookup returns CDR1 ENHRY and CDR2 SYGVKD. CDR3 in DNA: TGTGCCATCAGAGACCCTAGCGGGAGAATGTCAGATACGCAGTATTTT. Its translation is CAIRDPSGRMSDTQYF.

This clone was seen once. One base away lies a much larger clone, so this may be a sequencing read error. The rearrangement joins TRBV4-3 to TRBJ2-7; D possibly corresponds to TRBD2 (6 bases). Germline CDR1 and CDR2: LGHNA and YSLEER. The CDR3 is 13 amino acids. DNA of the CDR3: TGCGGCAGCAGCCCGTACAGCGGGTACGAGCAGTACTTC. Its protein is CGSSPYSGYEQYF.

The genes are TRBV7-3 and TRBJ2-3, with TRBD2 matching 7 bases. The ends lost 5 bases at V and 4 bases at J; junction bases unmatched: 9. The CDR3 consists of 15 residues. Germline CDR1 is SGHTA and CDR2 is FQGTGA. The CDR3: CASSPMSGAADTQYF. The CDR3 DNA reads as TGTGCCAGCAGCCCCATGAGCGGGGCTGCAGATACGCAGTATTTT.

The chain joins TRBV2 to TRBJ2-7; D is unclear. The ends were cut back, 5 bases at V and 4 bases at J, with 6 bases in the middle. Germline V lookup: CDR1 SNHLY, CDR2 FYNNEI. The length of the CDR3 is 11 residues. The CDR3 DNA is TGTGCCAGCAGTTTAGGGTACGAGCAGTACTTC. Encoded protein: CASSLGYEQYF. Based on the CDR3 plus reference TRBV2 and TRBJ2-7, the full variable domain is EPEVTQTPSHQVTQMGQEVILRCVPISNHLYFYWYRQILGQKVEFLVSFYNNEISEKSEIFDDQFSVERPDGSNFTLKIRSTKLEDSAMYFCASSLGYEQYFGPGTRLTVT.

This chain uses TRBV5-6 with TRBJ2-3, with TRBD2 as a possible D gene (5 bases). Germline V gene data show CDR1 as SGHDT and CDR2 as YYEEEE. The V end lost 3 bases, the J end lost 0 bases, and 14 bases lay between the germline ends. The length of the CDR3 is 16 residues. CDR3 in amino acids: CASSSPAGTSTDTQYF. The CDR3 nucleotides are TGTGCCAGCAGCTCCCCGGCGGGTACTAGCACAGATACGCAGTATTTT. The whole variable domain, filled in from reference TRBV5-6 and TRBJ2-3, reads DAGVTQSPTHLIKTRGQQVTLRCSPKSGHDTVSWYQQALGQGPQFIFQYYEEEERQRGNFPDRFSGHQFPNYSSELNVNALLLGDSALYLCASSSPAGTSTDTQYFGPGTRLTVL.